These 5 T cell receptor beta chains originate from one sample sequenced in a study of cytomegalovirus exposure and HLA in healthy donors. Primers included in the PCR were 60 Vbeta and 13 Jbeta primers. Sequenced by immunoSEQ multiplex PCR; TCRdb stores in-frame clones only, minus some. The sample lists around 120,000 clones, roughly 15% occurring once. Source material: PBMCs. The receptors shown here come from a woman aged 18-35 years in good health and CMV-seronegative.

This sequence joins TRBV5-3 and TRBJ2-1; 10 bases match TRBD2. TRBV5-3 is sorted into the ORF group, with uncertain function. With V trimmed by 5 bases and J by 3 bases, 14 bases remained unmatched. The CDR3 length is 18 residues. The CDR3 nucleotides are TGTGCCAGAAGAACCACCACTACGACTAGCGGGCGCTACAATGAGCAGTTCTTC. It translates to CARRTTTTTSGRYNEQFF.

The sample holds a few counts of this clone. The chain recombines TRBV29-1 with TRBJ1-2; D is perhaps TRBD1 (5 bases). With 7 bases removed from V and 11 bases from J, the gap between germline ends came to 23 bases. In germline, CDR1 is SQVTM, CDR2 ANQGSEA. This CDR3 spans 13 amino acids. CDR3 nucleotides: TGCAGCGCTGGCCCCCCCGACAGCCCCAGTTACACCTTC. It encodes CSAGPPDSPSYTF.

The genes are TRBV6-5 and TRBJ1-2; D not certain. The CDR3 extends over 14 amino acids. Germline CDR1 reads MNHEY; CDR2 reads SVGAGI. The germline V and J ends were trimmed by 0 bases and 2 bases, with 7 bases remaining between them. The CDR3 loop reads CASSYSGRNYGYTF. CDR3 DNA: TGTGCCAGCAGTTACTCGGGCAGAAACTATGGCTACACCTTC.

This clone was counted a few times. CDR3: CASSLSGGYNEQFF. CDR3 nucleotide sequence: TGTGCCAGCAGTTTGAGCGGGGGCTACAATGAGCAGTTCTTC. The genes are TRBV27 and TRBJ2-1; 8 bases match TRBD2. Trimming removed 3 bases from V and 3 bases from J; junction bases left unmatched: 1. CDR3 length: 14 residues. Per germline, CDR1 MNHEY and CDR2 SMNVEV (reference sequence).

The chain has TRBV7-8 and TRBJ2-4, with a tentative D call TRBD1 (6 bases). Germline V CDR1 and CDR2: SGHVS, FQNEAQ. Trimming took off 0 bases at V and 6 bases at J, with 15 bases between the two ends. This CDR3 comprises 16 residues. The CDR3, as DNA: TGTGCCAGCAGCTTAGCGAGTCAGGGGAACTTAAACATTCAGTACTTC. Protein product: CASSLASQGNLNIQYF. The full variable domain, with the rest looked up from reference TRBV7-8 and TRBJ2-4, is GAGVSQSPRYKVAKRGQDVALRCDPISGHVSLFWYQQALGQGPEFLTYFQNEAQLDKSGLPSDRFFAERPEGSVSTLKIQRTQQEDSAVYLCASSLASQGNLNIQYFGAGTRLSVL.